Detailed here is one T cell receptor (beta chain). Germline V CDR1 and CDR2: MGHRA, YSYEKL. The CDR3 covers 16 residues. V gave up 4 bases and J gave up 7 bases; unmatched junction bases: 7. This table comes from immunoSEQ multiplex PCR, and its TCRdb copy is limited to in-frame clones, with some not included. The data contain fewer than 300,000 clones, 90% of them singletons. Recruited during active infection, patients (from Seattle) were subsequently followed longitudinally. The source of the sample is a study of blood T cell repertoires in COVID-19. On the study more broadly: Donors in the United States, Italy and Spain gave samples during acute or convalescent COVID-19.

The V gene is TRBV4-1, the J gene TRBJ1-6, with 10 bases identical to TRBD1. The TCR comes from a woman between 45 and 60 years old with COVID-19, enrolled during active disease. The sample taken for sequencing was peripheral blood. The CDR3 region is CASSLRDRGGNSPLHF. The CDR3 nucleotides are TGCGCCAGCAGCCTCCGGGACAGGGGCGGCAATTCACCCCTCCACTTT.